This T cell receptor beta chain originates from a study of T cell responses to AZD1222 COVID-19 vaccine. On the study more broadly: Recipients boosted at about 4 weeks or about 12 weeks are pooled.

Looked up from germline, CDR1 is SQVTM and CDR2 is ANQGSEA. V lost 1 base and J lost 4; bases outside the gene matches: 6. The CDR3 spans 15 residues. About this clone: Its specificity is not known.

The protocol was immunoSEQ multiplex PCR, while the TCRdb copy is restricted to in-frame clones and leaves out a portion. The repertoire holds over 120,000 clones, with about 90% as singletons. Overall study findings and caveats: An increase in Spike-specific TCR breadth and depth was observed after two AZD1222 doses. The donor group comprised mostly white British people and more females; the analysis possibly underestimated clonal diversity.

The sequenced sample was peripheral blood, obtained on day 0 of AZD1222 vaccination. The clonotype comes from an adult in good health. This chain links TRBV29-1 with TRBJ2-7; 11 nucleotides match TRBD1. The CDR3 DNA sequence: TGCAGCGTTGAAGGATGGACAGGGGGCGGGTACGAGCAGTACTTC. Translating it yields CSVEGWTGGGYEQYF.